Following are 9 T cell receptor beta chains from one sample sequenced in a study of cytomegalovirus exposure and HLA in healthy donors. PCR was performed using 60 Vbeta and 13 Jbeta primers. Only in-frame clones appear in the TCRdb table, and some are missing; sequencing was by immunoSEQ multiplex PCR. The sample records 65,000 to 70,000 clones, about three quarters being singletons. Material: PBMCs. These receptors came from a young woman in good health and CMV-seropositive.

The CDR3 region is CASSQVAGGRGANVLTF. The DNA for the CDR3 is TGCGCCAGCAGCCAAGTGGCAGGGGGCCGCGGGGCCAACGTCCTGACTTTC. The chain joins TRBV4-3 to TRBJ2-6; 8 bases line up with TRBD1. After removal of 1 base from V and 4 bases from J, the junction contained 6 bases not matched to a gene. This CDR3 comprises 17 residues. CDR1 LGHNA and CDR2 YSLEER come from the germline V gene.

Written as DNA, the CDR3 is TGTGCCAGCAGCCTTCACGAGGGGGAGCTGTTTTTT. It yields the protein CASSLHEGELFF. This chain joins TRBV7-9 and TRBJ2-2; D is unresolved. Trimming removed 5 bases from V and 8 bases from J, with 9 bases in between. There are 12 residues in the CDR3. Germline lookup yields CDR1 SEHNR and CDR2 FQNEAQ (reference sequence). Full variable domain (outside the CDR3, taken from reference TRBV7-9 and TRBJ2-2): DTGVSQNPRHKITKRGQNVTFRCDPISEHNRLYWYRQTLGQGPEFLTYFQNEAQLEKSRLLSDRFSAERPKGSFSTLEIQRTEQGDSAMYLCASSLHEGELFFGEGSRLTVL.

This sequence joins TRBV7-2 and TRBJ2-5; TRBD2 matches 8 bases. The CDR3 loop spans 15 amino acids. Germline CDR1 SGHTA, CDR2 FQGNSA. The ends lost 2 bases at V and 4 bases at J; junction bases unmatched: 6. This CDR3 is CASSLTLAGAETQYF. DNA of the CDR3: TGTGCCAGCAGCTTAACCCTAGCGGGTGCAGAGACCCAGTACTTC.

CDR3 loop: CASSVGTRGTGELFF. In DNA form, the CDR3 reads TGTGCCAGCAGCGTAGGGACTCGGGGGACCGGGGAGCTGTTTTTT. V gene TRBV9 combines with J gene TRBJ2-2; a possible D gene is TRBD2 (6 bases). V lost 0 bases and J lost 5, with 11 bases in between. The CDR3 is 15 amino acids. CDR1 is SGDLS and CDR2 is YYNGEE in the germline V gene. Full variable domain (outside the CDR3, taken from reference TRBV9 and TRBJ2-2): DSGVTQTPKHLITATGQRVTLRCSPRSGDLSVYWYQQSLDQGLQFLIQYYNGEERAKGNILERFSAQQFPDLHSELNLSSLELGDSALYFCASSVGTRGTGELFFGEGSRLTVL.

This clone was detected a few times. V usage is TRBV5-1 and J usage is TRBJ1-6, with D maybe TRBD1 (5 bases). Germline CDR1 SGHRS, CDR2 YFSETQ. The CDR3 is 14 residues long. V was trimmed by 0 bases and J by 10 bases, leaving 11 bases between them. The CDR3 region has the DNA TGCGCCAGCAGCTTGGAAGGGGTCGGATCACCCCTCCACTTT. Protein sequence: CASSLEGVGSPLHF.

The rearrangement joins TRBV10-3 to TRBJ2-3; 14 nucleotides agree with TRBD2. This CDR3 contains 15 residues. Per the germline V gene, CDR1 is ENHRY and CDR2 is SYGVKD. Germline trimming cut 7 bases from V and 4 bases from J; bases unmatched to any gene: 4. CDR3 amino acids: CAITGTSGSADTQYF. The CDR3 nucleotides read TGTGCCATCACCGGGACTAGCGGGAGCGCAGATACGCAGTATTTT.

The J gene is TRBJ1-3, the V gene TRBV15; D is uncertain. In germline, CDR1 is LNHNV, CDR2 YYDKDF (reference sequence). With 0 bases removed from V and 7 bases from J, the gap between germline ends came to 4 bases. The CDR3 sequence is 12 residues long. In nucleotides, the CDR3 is TGTGCCACCAGCAGAGATCGGAACACCATATATTTT. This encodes CATSRDRNTIYF.

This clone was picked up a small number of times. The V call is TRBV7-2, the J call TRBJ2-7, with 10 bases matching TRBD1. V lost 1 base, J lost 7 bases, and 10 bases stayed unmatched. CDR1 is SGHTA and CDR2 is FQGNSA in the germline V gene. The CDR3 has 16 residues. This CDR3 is CASSLGDRGALGEQYF. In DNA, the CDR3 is TGTGCCAGCAGCTTAGGGGACAGGGGCGCCCTGGGGGAGCAGTACTTC.

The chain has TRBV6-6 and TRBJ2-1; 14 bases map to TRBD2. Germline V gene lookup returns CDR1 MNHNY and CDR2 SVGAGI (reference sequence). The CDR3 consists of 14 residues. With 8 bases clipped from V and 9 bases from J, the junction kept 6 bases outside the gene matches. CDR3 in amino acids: CASGSGTSGSEQFF. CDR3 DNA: TGTGCCAGCGGATCCGGGACTAGCGGGAGTGAGCAGTTCTTC.